This TCR beta chain came from a study of T cells in Graves' hyperthyroidism and ophthalmopathy. At the level of the study: Upon initial diagnosis and before any treatment, peripheral blood was collected.

Amplified regions were TCR beta CDR3 sequences from RNA transcripts. HTBI primers drove first-round RT-PCR of the TCR CDR3. Each CDR3 protein gets one entry after TCRdb re-called the multiplex PCR reads with MiXCR. The profile covers approximately 600,000 distinct CDR3 sequences, with 20% to 25% appearing a single time and 34% taken by the ten largest. Germline CDR1 SGHNT, CDR2 YENEEA. The CDR3 spans 17 residues. V was shortened by 5 bases and J by 4 bases, with 20 bases between the two germline ends. Clinical Activity Scores of at least 3, NOSPECS grades of at least 4 and durations under 3 months characterized ophthalmopathy patients.

The rearrangement joins TRBV11-3 to TRBJ2-2, with TRBD1 as a possible D gene (6 bases). Material for sequencing was blood. The origin of this receptor is a man in his thirties or forties with Graves' ophthalmopathy. The CDR3 sequence: CASSPPSPRGSTGELFF. The CDR3 bases are TGTGCCAGCAGCCCGCCCTCCCCCAGGGGAAGCACCGGGGAGCTGTTTTTT.